The rows below give T cell receptor beta chains drawn from one sample of a study of beta chain features in type 1 diabetes. Sequencing was performed with immunoSEQ multiplex PCR; in TCRdb, only in-frame clones are kept and a portion is missing. This table holds hundreds of thousands of clones, roughly 12% found once. The material sequenced was naive CD4+ T cells from blood. The receptors were sampled from a man between 18 and 35 years old in good health. The CDR3 runs from the conserved cysteine through the conserved F or W. The order of the fields is CDR3 protein, CDR3 length, J gene, clone size, V gene. Clone size is given for some rows only: seen once, a few or many times, or a class if the clone is expanded.

CASSLGGALHF | 11 | TRBJ1-6 | few | TRBV7-2
CASSGRYYNEQFF | 13 | TRBJ2-1 | few | TRBV7-8
CASSPGQVNTEAFF | 14 | TRBJ1-1 | - | TRBV5-4
CASSFTGTGYTGELFF | 16 | TRBJ2-2 | few | TRBV7-3
CASSPGQGGLYEQYF | 15 | TRBJ2-7 | few | TRBV18
CASRDRVLETQYF | 13 | TRBJ2-5 | few | TRBV6-1
CASRPRHAANTGELFF | 16 | TRBJ2-2 | - | TRBV7-2
CASSQVGPGGKNTEAFF | 17 | TRBJ1-1 | - | TRBV4-3
CASSTTGNTEAFF | 13 | TRBJ1-1 | - | TRBV19
CASSPTRGNSPSYEQYF | 17 | TRBJ2-7 | - | TRBV14
CASSLQGTATNEQFF | 15 | TRBJ2-1 | few | TRBV7-2
CASSLAGRSYEQYF | 14 | TRBJ2-7 | - | TRBV27
CASSQSSPGSCFF | 13 | TRBJ2-2 | - | TRBV23-1
CASSRGLTGELFF | 13 | TRBJ2-2 | few | TRBV11-2
CASSTRQGSSENTIYF | 16 | TRBJ1-3 | - | TRBV9
CASSVRDRDYEQYF | 14 | TRBJ2-7 | - | TRBV9
CAWSGGGSEKLFF | 13 | TRBJ1-4 | few | TRBV30
CASSPDSRNQPQHF | 14 | TRBJ1-5 | - | TRBV18
CASSLAPYVEQFF | 13 | TRBJ2-1 | few | TRBV7-8
CAISDGRVFRRNYGYTF | 17 | TRBJ1-2 | few | TRBV10-3
CSGGGPYEQYF | 11 | TRBJ2-7 | - | TRBV29-1
CATSRRGDTDTQYF | 14 | TRBJ2-3 | few | TRBV15
CAWREWGRVNEQFF | 14 | TRBJ2-1 | - | TRBV30